This section outlines one TCR beta chain sequence together with its context. Its matching antigen is unknown. This sample stems from a study of graft-versus-host responses after intestinal transplantation. Measured with immunoSEQ multiplex PCR; TCRdb has only the in-frame clones, and not every one. The data hold 75,000 to 95,000 clones, with under 95% observed a single time. V lost 4 bases, J lost 4 bases, and 1 base stayed unmatched. The CDR3 has 12 residues. The germline CDR1 and CDR2 sequences are SGHNT and YYREEE (reference sequence). The sample here was unstimulated CD8+ T cells sorted from spleen or lymph node cells, taken before intestinal transplant. This clonotype originated in a human donor who received an intestinal transplant. The chain carries TRBV5-4 and TRBJ1-2, with 7 bases lining up with TRBD1. The chain's CDR3 is CASSGTAYGYTF. CDR3 DNA sequence: TGTGCCAGCAGCGGGACAGCCTATGGCTACACCTTC.